These 15 T cell receptor beta chains originate from one sample sequenced in a study of T cell responses to AZD1222 COVID-19 vaccine. Profiled with immunoSEQ multiplex PCR; TCRdb holds only in-frame clones, not every one. The sample includes tens of thousands of clones, 80% to 90% of them seen just once. Sequencing used peripheral blood, obtained 28 days after the second AZD1222 dose. Every receptor here comes from an adult who received the AZD1222 COVID-19 vaccine.

This chain joins TRBV28 and TRBJ2-5, with D perhaps given as TRBD1 or TRBD2 (5 bases each). CDR3 length equals 15 residues. Trimming shortened V by 7 bases and J by 2 bases, and 17 bases separated the two germline ends. The V gene's germline CDR1 is MDHEN and CDR2 SYDVKM. CDR3 sequence: CASTNRGRWQETQYF. The CDR3 DNA follows: TGTGCCAGCACCAACCGGGGCAGGTGGCAAGAGACCCAGTACTTC.

CDR3 amino acids: CASSWEENYGYTF. The CDR3, as DNA: TGTGCCAGCAGTTGGGAAGAAAACTATGGCTACACCTTC. V gene TRBV12-3 or TRBV12-4 combines with J gene TRBJ1-2, with unresolved D. The V end was cut by 4 bases, the J end by 2 bases, with 8 bases between. The CDR3 is 13 residues long.

This chain joins TRBV19 and TRBJ1-5; no clear D. This CDR3 has 13 amino acids. V shed 5 bases and J shed 6 bases, with 11 bases lying between them. Germline CDR1 reads LNHDA; CDR2 reads SQIVND (reference sequence). CDR3: CASSSLFGQPQHF. The CDR3 DNA reads TGTGCCAGTAGTTCGTTATTCGGTCAGCCCCAGCATTTT.

The rearrangement links TRBV27 to TRBJ1-6; no clear D gene. V was pared by 4 bases and J by 8 bases, with 15 bases between. Looked up from germline, CDR1 is MNHEY and CDR2 is SMNVEV (reference sequence). The CDR3 has 15 residues. CDR3 loop: CASSSPALGYSPLHF. The CDR3 DNA reads TGTGCCAGCAGTTCCCCCGCCCTCGGCTATTCACCCCTCCACTTT.

In its sample, this clone was seen once. This chain joins TRBV15 and TRBJ2-2, with D uncertain. Trimming shortened V by 9 bases and J by 3 bases, and 14 bases separated the two germline ends. This CDR3 is built from 14 residues. Germline-derived CDR1 and CDR2 are LNHNV and YYDKDF (reference sequence). The CDR3 DNA is TGTGCCACATCTATTGGAATAGACACCGGGGAGCTGTTTTTT. Its protein product is CATSIGIDTGELFF.

The V and J genes are TRBV3-1 (or the pseudogene TRBV3-2) and TRBJ2-2; D is undetermined. CDR1 is LGHDT and CDR2 is YNNKEL in the germline V gene (reference sequence). The CDR3 runs 14 residues. The ends were cut back, 2 bases at V and 1 base at J, with 5 bases in the middle. The CDR3 here is CASSQPMNTGELFF. DNA of the CDR3: TGTGCCAGCAGCCAACCCATGAACACCGGGGAGCTGTTTTTT.

The chain carries TRBV24-1 and TRBJ1-6; no reliable D call. CDR1 is KGHDR and CDR2 is SFDVKD in the germline V gene. CDR3 length: 16 residues. V shed 8 bases and J shed 0 bases, with 13 bases lying between them. CDR3 in DNA: TGTGCCACCATCCCTGAAGGTTGCTCCTATAATTCACCCCTCCACTTT. Encoded protein: CATIPEGCSYNSPLHF.

The chain carries TRBV27 and TRBJ2-7; D unclear. Germline assignment: CDR1 MNHEY and CDR2 SMNVEV (reference sequence). The V end was cut by 2 bases, the J end by 3 bases, with 14 bases between. The CDR3 totals 15 residues. The chain's CDR3 is CASSLGTGPLYEQYF. As DNA, the CDR3 is TGTGCCAGCAGTTTAGGTACCGGACCCCTCTACGAGCAGTACTTC.

The chain links TRBV5-5 to TRBJ1-1, with 9 bases matching TRBD1. V lost 2 bases to trimming and J lost 3 bases; unmatched junction nucleotides: 8. CDR1 is SGHKS, CDR2 YYEKEE, per germline (reference sequence). The CDR3 sequence is 16 residues long. For the CDR3, the DNA is TGTGCCAGCAGCTTCACTGGTTGGACAGGGGACACTGAAGCTTTCTTT. Translated: CASSFTGWTGDTEAFF.

The chain is built from TRBV5-1 and TRBJ2-5, with TRBD2 matching over 12 bases. Germline trimming cut 2 bases from V and 2 bases from J; bases unmatched to any gene: 10. Germline V CDR1 and CDR2: SGHRS, YFSETQ. The CDR3 runs to 18 residues. CDR3 sequence reads: CASSFTQTSGGGQETQYF. CDR3 nucleotide sequence: TGCGCCAGCAGCTTCACCCAGACTAGCGGGGGTGGGCAAGAGACCCAGTACTTC.

CDR3 in DNA: TGTGCCAGTAGTACAAGACAGGGATCGGGGGCCAACGTCCTGACTTTC. Protein: CASSTRQGSGANVLTF. V gene TRBV19 combines with J gene TRBJ2-6; 7 bases are shared with TRBD1. V dropped 4 bases and J dropped 4; count of bases not matched to a gene: 7. The germline gives CDR1 LNHDA, CDR2 SQIVND (reference sequence). CDR3 length: 16 residues.

The rearrangement joins TRBV4-1 to TRBJ2-3; 7 bases are shared with TRBD2. V gave up 1 base and J gave up 1 base; unmatched junction bases: 17. The CDR3 is 20 amino acids. Germline lookup yields CDR1 MGHRA and CDR2 YSYEKL. The CDR3 bases are TGCGCCAGCAGCCAAGGGGCAGCCTCCAGGGCTAGCGGACGCACAGATACGCAGTATTTT. Protein sequence: CASSQGAASRASGRTDTQYF.

The gene calls are TRBV6-4 and TRBJ2-2, with D tentatively TRBD1 or TRBD2 (5 bases each). The CDR3 length is 13 residues. Germline V lookup: CDR1 MRHNA, CDR2 SNTAGT. V was trimmed by 3 bases and J by 7 bases, leaving 9 bases between them. In DNA, the CDR3 is TGTGCCAGCAGTGAAGGGACGGTCGGGGAGCTGTTTTTT. Its protein is CASSEGTVGELFF.

In nucleotides, the CDR3 is TGTGCCAGCAGCTTGGGGCTAGCGACTGAAGCTTTCTTT. It encodes CASSLGLATEAFF. This chain connects TRBV11-3 to TRBJ1-1; the D gene is possibly TRBD1 (5 bases). CDR1 and CDR2 from the germline V gene are SGHNT and YENEEA. V was trimmed by 3 bases and J by 5 bases, leaving 10 bases between them. CDR3 length: 13 amino acids. Full variable domain (outside the CDR3, taken from reference TRBV11-3 and TRBJ1-1): EAGVVQSPRYKIIEKKQPVAFWCNPISGHNTLYWYLQNLGQGPELLIRYENEEAVDDSQLPKDRFSAERLKGVDSTLKIQPAELGDSAVYLCASSLGLATEAFFGQGTRLTVV.

The chain uses TRBV2 and TRBJ1-1; D gene uncertain. Germline V gene data show CDR1 as SNHLY and CDR2 as FYNNEI. Between the trimmed V and J ends, which lost 0 bases and 2 bases, there was a span of 10 bases. The CDR3 consists of 15 residues. CDR3 bases: TGTGCCAGCAGTGAAGCCCGGGCGAGCAACACTGAAGCTTTCTTT. This sequence encodes CASSEARASNTEAFF.